This T cell receptor (beta chain) was documented in a study of blood T cells in healthy people across ages. Study observations and caveats: Age brought a roughly linear fall in TCR beta diversity measured per million T cells.

This clonotype was seen a handful of times. Its matching antigen is unknown. The CDR3 contains 15 residues. Trimming cost V 5 bases and J 3 bases, with 14 bases left between them. The authors ran a second PCR of 7 to 11 cycles using a sample-barcoded 5' primer and a J-beta primer mix. A 12-random-nucleotide template-switch adaptor tagged each cDNA molecule. TCRdb ran MiXCR on the 5' RACE reads and lists one entry per CDR3 protein. This table has over 950,000 distinct CDR3 sequences, around two fifths appearing once. Sequencing was performed on blood. The rearrangement uses TRBV12-3 or TRBV12-4 and TRBJ2-1, with TRBD1 as a possible D gene (8 bases). This TCR came from a man aged 18 to 29 in good health. The CDR3 bases are TGTGCCAGCAGTACAGGGGGGGGGATCTACAATGAGCAGTTCTTC. This sequence encodes CASSTGGGIYNEQFF.